A selection of T cell receptor beta chains follows, all from one sample in a study of blood T cell repertoires in COVID-19. This table comes from immunoSEQ multiplex PCR, and its TCRdb copy is limited to in-frame clones, with some not included. The sample yields fewer than 300,000 clones, 75% to 95% seen once. The sample consisted of PBMCs or T cells enriched from blood (not recorded which). The receptors stem from a woman aged 25 to 39 who had recovered from COVID-19. Both conserved end residues are part of each CDR3. D genes are given only for firm matches. Some rows have no size entry. The others give once, few or many, or a class for an expanded clone.

J: TRBJ1-6; size: NA; V: TRBV15; D: NA; CDR3: CATGFKEYNSPLHF; DNA: TGTGCCACCGGTTTCAAGGAGTACAATTCACCCCTCCACTTT
J: TRBJ2-1; size: NA; V: TRBV7-7; D: NA; CDR3: CASSRTGSSYNEQFF; DNA: TGTGCTAGCAGCCGCACGGGGAGCTCCTACAATGAGCAGTTCTTC
J: TRBJ2-6; size: many; V: TRBV9; D: NA; CDR3: CASSPKGRYSGANVLTF; DNA: TGTGCCAGCAGCCCTAAGGGGCGGTACTCTGGGGCCAACGTCCTGACTTTC
J: TRBJ1-1; size: NA; V: TRBV19; D: NA; CDR3: CASSIPLLQDTEAFF; DNA: TGTGCCAGTAGTATCCCTTTGTTACAGGACACTGAAGCTTTCTTT
J: TRBJ2-3; size: NA; V: TRBV5-6; D: TRBD2; CDR3: CASSLAGGADTQYF; DNA: TGTGCCAGCAGCTTGGCGGGAGGAGCAGATACGCAGTATTTT
J: TRBJ2-2; size: NA; V: TRBV9; D: NA; CDR3: CASSATLATGELFF; DNA: TGTGCCAGCAGCGCGACTCTAGCCACCGGGGAGCTGTTTTTT
J: TRBJ2-1; size: NA; V: TRBV5-1; D: TRBD2; CDR3: CASRVSGTSDNEQFF; DNA: TGCGCCAGCAGGGTTTCCGGGACTAGCGACAATGAGCAGTTCTTC
J: TRBJ1-1; size: NA; V: TRBV7-9; D: TRBD1; CDR3: CASSLMGQDERLAFF; DNA: TGTGCCAGCAGCTTAATGGGACAGGACGAACGTCTGGCTTTCTTT
J: TRBJ1-4; size: NA; V: TRBV23-1; D: TRBD1; CDR3: CASSLPYTGARTNEKLFF; DNA: TGCGCCAGCAGTCTCCCCTACACAGGGGCAAGGACTAATGAAAAACTGTTTTTT
J: TRBJ2-5; size: NA; V: TRBV5-1; D: TRBD1; CDR3: CASSWGTGDETQYF; DNA: TGCGCCAGCAGTTGGGGGACAGGGGACGAGACCCAGTACTTC
J: TRBJ2-5; size: once; V: TRBV7-9; D: NA; CDR3: CASSLAGPRETQYF; DNA: TGTGCCAGCAGCTTAGCGGGGCCGAGGGAGACCCAGTACTTC
J: TRBJ2-7; size: NA; V: TRBV5-4; D: TRBD2; CDR3: CASSLNSRLARYEQYF; DNA: TGTGCCAGCAGCTTAAACTCGAGACTAGCGAGGTACGAGCAGTACTTC
J: TRBJ1-2; size: NA; V: TRBV29-1; D: TRBD1; CDR3: CSVEVGQGDGYTF; DNA: TGCAGCGTTGAAGTTGGACAGGGAGATGGCTACACCTTC
J: TRBJ2-2; size: NA; V: TRBV24-1; D: NA; CDR3: CATSGQGNTGELFF; DNA: TGTGCCACCAGTGGGCAGGGGAACACCGGGGAGCTGTTTTTT
J: TRBJ1-6; size: NA; V: TRBV30; D: TRBD1; CDR3: CAWKAADRGRYNSPLHF; DNA: TGTGCCTGGAAAGCTGCCGACAGGGGGCGGTATAATTCACCCCTCCACTTT
J: TRBJ1-5; size: NA; V: TRBV28; D: NA; CDR3: CASSFNIRGGPQHF; DNA: TGTGCCAGCAGTTTTAACATCAGAGGTGGGCCCCAGCATTTT
J: TRBJ1-4; size: NA; V: TRBV6-5; D: TRBD1; CDR3: CASSLVGTGNEKLFF; DNA: TGTGCCAGCAGCCTGGTGGGGACAGGGAATGAAAAACTGTTTTTT
J: TRBJ2-1; size: NA; V: TRBV10-3; D: TRBD2; CDR3: CAISGLVNNEQFF; DNA: TGTGCCATCAGCGGACTAGTAAACAATGAGCAGTTCTTC
J: TRBJ1-4; size: NA; V: TRBV11-2; D: NA; CDR3: CASSLVGGTNEKLFF; DNA: TGTGCCAGCAGCTTAGTGGGGGGAACTAATGAAAAACTGTTTTTT
J: TRBJ1-4; size: NA; V: TRBV19; D: TRBD1; CDR3: CASSIGTGAAGEKLFF; DNA: TGTGCCAGTAGTATCGGGACAGGGGCCGCTGGGGAAAAACTGTTTTTT
J: TRBJ1-1; size: NA; V: TRBV19; D: NA; CDR3: CASSINIGMYGHLNTEAFF; DNA: TGTGCCAGTAGTATAAACATCGGTATGTACGGACACCTGAACACTGAAGCTTTCTTT
J: TRBJ1-1; size: NA; V: TRBV25-1; D: NA; CDR3: CASSDLTGSGIEAFF; DNA: TGTGCCAGCAGTGATTTAACGGGGTCGGGGATCGAAGCTTTCTTT
J: TRBJ2-2; size: NA; V: TRBV11-2; D: TRBD2; CDR3: CASSLAGAGELFF; DNA: TGTGCCAGCAGCCTAGCGGGAGCCGGGGAGCTGTTTTTT
J: TRBJ1-3; size: NA; V: TRBV7-8; D: TRBD1; CDR3: CASSLDRGRSLAGNTIYF; DNA: TGTGCCAGCAGCTTAGACAGGGGGCGAAGTCTAGCTGGAAACACCATATATTTT
J: TRBJ2-3; size: NA; V: TRBV19; D: NA; CDR3: CASSIVGLNTDTQYF; DNA: TGTGCCAGTAGTATAGTGGGCCTAAACACAGATACGCAGTATTTT
J: TRBJ1-6; size: NA; V: TRBV5-1; D: TRBD1; CDR3: CASSPGTGRESPLHF; DNA: TGCGCCAGCAGCCCCGGGACAGGGAGGGAGTCACCCCTCCACTTT
J: TRBJ2-3; size: NA; V: TRBV18; D: TRBD2; CDR3: CASSPVAGGSSTDTQYF; DNA: TGTGCCAGCTCACCGGTAGCGGGGGGCTCTAGCACAGATACGCAGTATTTT
J: TRBJ2-3; size: NA; V: TRBV21-1; D: NA; CDR3: CATTGEEQRTDTQYF; DNA: TGTGCCACCACAGGAGAAGAACAACGCACAGATACGCAGTATTTT
J: TRBJ1-2; size: NA; V: TRBV2; D: TRBD1; CDR3: CASRSQGPGYTF; DNA: TGTGCCAGCAGGTCACAGGGGCCTGGCTACACCTTC
J: TRBJ2-1; size: NA; V: TRBV6-2/TRBV6-3; D: TRBD2; CDR3: CASSYHLRRVAGEDEQFF; DNA: TGTGCCAGCAGTTACCACCTACGACGGGTAGCGGGAGAGGATGAGCAGTTCTTC
J: TRBJ2-1; size: NA; V: TRBV29-1; D: NA; CDR3: CSVGAEQFF; DNA: TGCAGCGTTGGGGCTGAGCAGTTCTTC
J: TRBJ1-1; size: NA; V: TRBV21-1; D: NA; CDR3: CASSKALLGAVAFF; DNA: TGTGCCAGCAGCAAAGCCCTTTTGGGGGCGGTAGCTTTCTTT
J: TRBJ1-3; size: NA; V: TRBV7-2; D: NA; CDR3: CASSLSRGLSGNTIYF; DNA: TGTGCCAGCAGCTTAAGCAGGGGCCTCTCTGGAAACACCATATATTTT
J: TRBJ2-5; size: NA; V: TRBV2; D: NA; CDR3: CASRGGAGETQYF; DNA: TGTGCCAGCAGAGGGGGGGCGGGGGAGACCCAGTACTTC
J: TRBJ2-1; size: few; V: TRBV27; D: TRBD2; CDR3: CASSLKSSGLLYNEQFF; DNA: TGTGCCAGCAGTTTAAAGTCTAGCGGGTTACTATACAATGAGCAGTTCTTC
J: TRBJ2-7; size: once; V: TRBV27; D: TRBD2; CDR3: CASSSRTSGRYEQYF; DNA: TGTGCCAGCAGTTCACGGACTAGCGGGAGATACGAGCAGTACTTC
J: TRBJ2-5; size: NA; V: TRBV10-1; D: NA; CDR3: CAPGDNQETQYF; DNA: TGCGCCCCCGGGGACAACCAAGAGACCCAGTACTTC
J: TRBJ1-3; size: NA; V: TRBV7-2; D: TRBD1; CDR3: CASSVTGTDLSGNTIYF; DNA: TGTGCCAGCAGCGTCACCGGGACAGACCTCTCTGGAAACACCATATATTTT
J: TRBJ2-3; size: NA; V: TRBV11-3; D: TRBD2; CDR3: CASSPRAGGTDTQYF; DNA: TGTGCCAGCAGCCCGAGAGCGGGAGGCACAGATACGCAGTATTTT
J: TRBJ2-3; size: NA; V: TRBV7-7; D: NA; CDR3: CASSLFGETDTQYF; DNA: TGTGCTAGCAGCTTATTTGGAGAAACAGATACGCAGTATTTT
J: TRBJ1-1; size: NA; V: TRBV12-3/TRBV12-4; D: NA; CDR3: CASSLQENTEAFF; DNA: TGTGCCAGCAGCCTACAGGAGAACACTGAAGCTTTCTTT
J: TRBJ2-6; size: NA; V: TRBV24-1; D: NA; CDR3: CATSGPTRDKISGANVLTF; DNA: TGTGCCACCAGTGGCCCAACCCGGGACAAAATCTCTGGGGCCAACGTCCTGACTTTC
J: TRBJ2-3; size: NA; V: TRBV27; D: TRBD1; CDR3: CASSLGTGGADTQYF; DNA: TGTGCCAGCAGTTTAGGGACAGGGGGCGCAGATACGCAGTATTTT
J: TRBJ2-7; size: NA; V: TRBV5-5; D: TRBD1; CDR3: CASSLTGSYEQYF; DNA: TGTGCCAGCAGTTTGACAGGGTCCTACGAGCAGTACTTC
J: TRBJ2-2; size: NA; V: TRBV14; D: NA; CDR3: CASSPREGSVGELFF; DNA: TGTGCCAGCAGCCCCCGGGAAGGGTCGGTCGGGGAGCTGTTTTTT
J: TRBJ2-1; size: NA; V: TRBV2; D: NA; CDR3: CASSETGSNLNEQFF; DNA: TGTGCCAGCAGTGAGACAGGTTCCAACCTCAATGAGCAGTTCTTC
J: TRBJ1-6; size: NA; V: TRBV19; D: NA; CDR3: CASSIGRGFSPLHF; DNA: TGTGCCAGTAGTATTGGAAGGGGCTTTTCACCCCTCCACTTT